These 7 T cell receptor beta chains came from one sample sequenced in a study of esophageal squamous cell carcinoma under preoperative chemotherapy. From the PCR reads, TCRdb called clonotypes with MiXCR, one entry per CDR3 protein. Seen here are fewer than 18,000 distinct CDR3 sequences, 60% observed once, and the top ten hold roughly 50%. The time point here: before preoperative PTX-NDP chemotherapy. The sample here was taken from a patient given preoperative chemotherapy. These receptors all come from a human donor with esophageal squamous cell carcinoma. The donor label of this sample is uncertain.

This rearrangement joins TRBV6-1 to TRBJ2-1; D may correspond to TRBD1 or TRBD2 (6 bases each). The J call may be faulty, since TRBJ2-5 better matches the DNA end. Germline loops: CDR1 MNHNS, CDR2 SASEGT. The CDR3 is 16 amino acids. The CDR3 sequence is CASRGNGGRGAETQYF. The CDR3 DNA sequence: TGTGCCAGCAGGGGCAACGGGGGCCGCGGGGCAGAGACCCAGTACTTC.

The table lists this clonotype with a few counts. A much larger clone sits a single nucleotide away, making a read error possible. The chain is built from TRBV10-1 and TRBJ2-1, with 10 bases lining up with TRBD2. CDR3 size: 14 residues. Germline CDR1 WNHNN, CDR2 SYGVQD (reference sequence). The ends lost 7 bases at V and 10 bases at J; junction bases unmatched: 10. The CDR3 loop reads CASKREGVSYEQFF. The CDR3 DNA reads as TGCGCCAGCAAGCGGGAGGGCGTCTCCTACGAGCAGTTCTTC.

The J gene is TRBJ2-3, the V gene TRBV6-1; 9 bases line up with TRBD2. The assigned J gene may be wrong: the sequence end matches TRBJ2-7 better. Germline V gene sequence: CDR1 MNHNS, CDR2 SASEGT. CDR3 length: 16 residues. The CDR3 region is CASRPLAGSSTDTQYF. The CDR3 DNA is TGTGCCAGCAGACCCCTAGCGGGGAGTAGCACAGATACGCAGTACTTC.

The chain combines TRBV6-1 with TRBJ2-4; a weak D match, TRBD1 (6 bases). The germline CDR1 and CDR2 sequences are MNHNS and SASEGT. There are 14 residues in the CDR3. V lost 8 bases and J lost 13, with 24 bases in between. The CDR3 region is CASGSGQHEDTQYF. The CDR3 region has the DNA TGTGCCAGCGGATCCGGACAGCACGAGGACACCCAGTACTTC.

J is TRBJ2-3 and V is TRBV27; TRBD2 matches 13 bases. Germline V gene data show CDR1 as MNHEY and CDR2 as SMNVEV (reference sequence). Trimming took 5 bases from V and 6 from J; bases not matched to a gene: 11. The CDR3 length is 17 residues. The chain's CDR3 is CASSPPGTSGINDTQYF. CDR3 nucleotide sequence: TGTGCCAGCAGTCCCCCCGGGACTAGCGGGATCAATGATACGCAGTATTTT.

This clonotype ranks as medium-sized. The chain's CDR3 is CASAKRTPGNTQYF. The CDR3, as DNA: TGTGCCAGCGCCAAGAGGACCCCAGGAAATACGCAGTATTTT. The V call is TRBV6-1, the J call TRBJ2-3; D gene unclear. The CDR3 length is 14 residues. The V end lost 8 bases, the J end lost 7 bases, and 19 bases lay between the germline ends. CDR1 and CDR2 (germline): MNHNS, SASEGT.

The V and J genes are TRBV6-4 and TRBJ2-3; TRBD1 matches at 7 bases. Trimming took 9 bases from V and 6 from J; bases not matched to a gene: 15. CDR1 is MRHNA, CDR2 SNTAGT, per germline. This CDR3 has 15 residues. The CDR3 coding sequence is TGTGCCAGGGGTGAAGGGGGCCAGGGGCCGGATACGCAGTATTTT. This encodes CARGEGGQGPDTQYF.